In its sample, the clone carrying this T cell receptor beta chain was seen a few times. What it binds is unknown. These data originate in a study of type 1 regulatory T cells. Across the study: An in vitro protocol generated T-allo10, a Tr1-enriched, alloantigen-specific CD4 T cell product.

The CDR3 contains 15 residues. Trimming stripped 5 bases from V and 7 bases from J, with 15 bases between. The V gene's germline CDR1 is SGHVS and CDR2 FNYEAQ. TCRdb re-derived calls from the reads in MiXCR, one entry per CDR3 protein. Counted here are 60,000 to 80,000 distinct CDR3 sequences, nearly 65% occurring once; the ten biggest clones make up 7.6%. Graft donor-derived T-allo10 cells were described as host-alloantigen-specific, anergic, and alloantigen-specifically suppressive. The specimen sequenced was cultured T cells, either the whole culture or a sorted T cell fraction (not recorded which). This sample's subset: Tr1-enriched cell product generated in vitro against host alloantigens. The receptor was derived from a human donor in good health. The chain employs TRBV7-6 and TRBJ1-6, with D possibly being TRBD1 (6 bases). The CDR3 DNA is TGTGCCAGCAGCCAGCAGGGGTCGGGAAATTCACCCCTCCACTTT. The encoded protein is CASSQQGSGNSPLHF.